This TCR beta chain was sequenced during a study of T cell responses to AZD1222 COVID-19 vaccine. Method: immunoSEQ multiplex PCR; TCRdb's copy keeps in-frame clones and lacks some. The sample comprises some 130,000 clones, about nine tenths of which are singletons, and around 0.99% rests with the top ten. About this clone: What it binds is unknown.

Study-wide points: The donor cohort was predominantly white British with a female majority, and clonal diversity may have been underestimated. The number of AZD1222 recipients seropositive at baseline was only five or six. The repertoires were collected only after the peak T cell response.

Second-dose timings of about 4 or about 12 weeks were pooled. The specimen was peripheral blood, collected 28 days after the second AZD1222 dose. The TCR comes from an adult who received the AZD1222 COVID-19 vaccine.

The CDR3, as DNA: TGTGCCAGCTCGGGACTAGCGCGTTACAATGAGCAGTTCTTC. Its protein is CASSGLARYNEQFF. The rearrangement uses TRBV28 and TRBJ2-1; TRBD2 agrees at 10 bases. There are 14 residues in the CDR3. The V and J ends lost 8 bases and 4 bases, in that order; junction bases with no gene match: 5. Germline values: CDR1 MDHEN, CDR2 SYDVKM.